A single T cell receptor (beta chain) is shown here with its context. Its antigen is undetermined. One end of the junction does not line up with germline, which may come from a read error. This sample was taken from a study of T cell responses to AZD1222 COVID-19 vaccine. Study-wide results and caveats: Donors were largely white British and mainly female; clonal diversity was possibly underestimated. Mapped onto spike, vaccine-associated CD4 TCRs spanned it and were dominant at 160-218 and 743-854.

CDR1 and CDR2 (germline): LNHDA, SQIVND (reference sequence). The CDR3 loop spans 14 amino acids. Method: immunoSEQ multiplex PCR; TCRdb's copy keeps in-frame clones and lacks some. The repertoire holds 150,000 to 200,000 clones, with 94% as singletons. Sequencing was performed on peripheral blood, taken on day 0 of AZD1222 vaccination. This sequence was found in an adult in good health. This sequence joins TRBV19 and TRBJ2-1; D perhaps matches TRBD2 (5 bases). This CDR3 is CASSIAGSSNEQFF. CDR3 bases: TGTGCCAGTAGTATAGCGGGGTCCTCCAATGAGCAGTTCTTC.